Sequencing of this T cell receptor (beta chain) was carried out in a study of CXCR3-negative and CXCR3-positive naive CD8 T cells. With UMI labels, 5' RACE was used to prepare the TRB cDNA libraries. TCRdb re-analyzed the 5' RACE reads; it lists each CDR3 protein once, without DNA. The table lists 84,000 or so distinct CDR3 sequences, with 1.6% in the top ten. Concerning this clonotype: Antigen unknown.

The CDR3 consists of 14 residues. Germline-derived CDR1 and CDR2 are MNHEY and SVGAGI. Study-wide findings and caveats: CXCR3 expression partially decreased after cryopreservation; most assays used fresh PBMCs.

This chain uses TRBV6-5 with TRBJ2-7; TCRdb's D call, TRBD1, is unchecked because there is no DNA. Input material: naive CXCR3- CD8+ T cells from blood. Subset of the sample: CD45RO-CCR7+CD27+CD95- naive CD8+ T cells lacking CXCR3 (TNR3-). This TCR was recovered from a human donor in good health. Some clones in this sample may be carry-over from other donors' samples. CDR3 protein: CASSSLGSGREQYF.